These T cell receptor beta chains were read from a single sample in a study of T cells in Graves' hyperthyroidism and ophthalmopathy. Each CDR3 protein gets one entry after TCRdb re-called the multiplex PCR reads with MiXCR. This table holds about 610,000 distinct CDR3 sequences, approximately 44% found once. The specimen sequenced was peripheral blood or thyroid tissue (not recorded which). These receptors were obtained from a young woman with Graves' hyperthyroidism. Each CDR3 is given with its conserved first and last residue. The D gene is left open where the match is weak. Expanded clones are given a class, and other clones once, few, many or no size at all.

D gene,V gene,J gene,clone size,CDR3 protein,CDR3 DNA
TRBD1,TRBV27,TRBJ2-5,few,CASKKIGTDQETQYF,TGTGCCAGCAAAAAAATAGGGACAGACCAAGAGACCCAGTACTTC
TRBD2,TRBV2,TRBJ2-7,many,CASSSPGLAGSYEQYF,TGTGCCAGCAGCTCCCCGGGACTAGCGGGCTCCTACGAGCAGTACTTC
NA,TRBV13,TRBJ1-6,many,CASSLGDQLSDSPLHF,TGTGCCAGCAGCTTAGGGGACCAACTGTCGGATTCACCCCTCCACTTT
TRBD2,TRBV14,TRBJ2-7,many,CASSRVIAGAHEQYF,TGTGCCAGCAGCCGGGTAATAGCGGGAGCCCACGAGCAGTACTTC
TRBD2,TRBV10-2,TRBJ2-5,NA,CASSPPSWEGQETQYF,TGTGCCAGCTCACCACCTTCCTGGGAGGGGCAAGAGACCCAGTACTTC
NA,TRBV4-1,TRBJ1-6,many,CASSQDRAAYNSPLHF,TGCGCCAGCAGCCAAGATAGAGCGGCTTATAATTCACCCCTCCACTTT
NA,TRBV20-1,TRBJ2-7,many,CSATRQGGAEQYF,TGCAGTGCAACCAGACAGGGAGGAGCCGAGCAGTACTTC
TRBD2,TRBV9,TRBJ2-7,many,CASSSSGSVHEQYF,TGTGCCAGCAGCTCAAGCGGGAGTGTACACGAGCAGTACTTC
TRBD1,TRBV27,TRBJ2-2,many,CASSRTGTGRTGELFF,TGTGCCAGCAGTCGTACCGGGACAGGGCGGACCGGGGAGCTGTTTTTT
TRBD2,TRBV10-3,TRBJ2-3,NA,CAISNPSGRLSTDTQYF,TGTGCCATCAGTAATCCTAGCGGGAGACTCAGCACAGATACGCAGTATTTT
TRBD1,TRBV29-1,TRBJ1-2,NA,CSATGTAQYGYTF,TGCAGCGCCACCGGGACAGCGCAATATGGCTACACCTTC
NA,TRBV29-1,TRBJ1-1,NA,CLVSAQMNTEAFF,TGCCTCGTCAGTGCCCAAATGAACACTGAAGCTTTCTTT
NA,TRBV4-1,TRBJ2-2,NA,CASSQIRGINTGELFF,TGCGCCAGCAGCCAAATCAGGGGCATAAACACCGGGGAGCTGTTTTTT
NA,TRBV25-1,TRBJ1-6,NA,CACSARQGYNSPLHF,NA
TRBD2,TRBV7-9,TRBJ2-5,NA,CASSGVLAEAQETQYF,TGTGCCAGCAGCGGCGTCCTAGCGGAGGCCCAAGAGACCCAGTACTTC
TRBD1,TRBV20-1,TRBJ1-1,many,CSASRGQGKTNTEAFF,TGCAGTGCTAGTCGGGGACAGGGGAAAACGAACACTGAAGCTTTCTTT
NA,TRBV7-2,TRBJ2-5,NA,CASSLQGWDETQYF,TGTGCCAGCAGCTTACAGGGATGGGATGAGACCCAGTACTTC
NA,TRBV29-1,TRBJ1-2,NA,CSVSGGSYYGYTF,TGCAGCGTGTCGGGAGGGAGTTACTATGGCTACACCTTC
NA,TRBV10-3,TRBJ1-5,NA,CAISAGSGETQHF,TGTGCCATCAGTGCCGGGAGTGGAGAGACCCAGCATTTT
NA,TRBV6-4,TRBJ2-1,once,CASRDSGDNEQFF,TGTGCCAGCAGGGACTCAGGGGACAATGAGCAGTTCTTC
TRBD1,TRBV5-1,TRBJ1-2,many,CASRPDWDSYGYTF,TGCGCCAGCAGACCTGACTGGGACAGCTATGGCTACACCTTC
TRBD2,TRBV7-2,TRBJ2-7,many,CASSFTSGIGYEQYF,TGTGCCAGCAGCTTTACTAGCGGGATTGGCTACGAGCAGTACTTC
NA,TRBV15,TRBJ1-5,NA,CATSRGWGTSGYEHF,TGTGCCACCAGCAGAGGCTGGGGGACTAGCGGCTACGAGCATTTT
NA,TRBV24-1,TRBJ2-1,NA,CATSDPGHTLSNEQFF,TGTGCCACCAGTGACCCGGGCCACACGCTGAGTAATGAGCAGTTCTTC
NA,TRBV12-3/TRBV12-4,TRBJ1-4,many,CASSLRTVNEKLFF,TGTGCCAGCAGCCTAAGGACAGTTAATGAAAAACTGTTTTTT
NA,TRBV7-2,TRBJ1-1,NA,CASSLSGTVGTFF,TGTGCCAGCAGCTTGTCCGGCACCGTTGGTACTTTCTTT
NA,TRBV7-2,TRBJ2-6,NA,CASSFGRVSSGANVLTF,TGTGCCAGCAGCTTCGGACGGGTTTCCTCTGGGGCCAACGTCCTGACTTTC
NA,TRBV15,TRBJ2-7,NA,CATSSLATGTYEQYF,TGTGCCACCAGCAGCTTAGCGACAGGAACCTACGAGCAGTACTTC
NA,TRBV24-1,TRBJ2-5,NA,CATSDAGGQETQYF,TGTGCCACCAGTGACGCTGGGGGACAAGAGACCCAGTACTTC
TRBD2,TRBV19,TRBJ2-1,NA,CASSTSSGGRNEQFF,TGTGCCAGTAGTACTTCTAGCGGGGGTCGGAATGAGCAGTTCTTC
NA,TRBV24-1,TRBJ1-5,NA,CATSEVGWTGPQHF,TGTGCCACCAGTGAGGTCGGCTGGACCGGGCCCCAGCATTTT
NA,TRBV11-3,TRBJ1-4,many,CASSPEVGGDEKLFF,TGTGCCAGCAGCCCGGAGGTAGGGGGTGACGAAAAACTGTTTTTT
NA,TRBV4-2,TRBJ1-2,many,CASSHQVFGYTF,TGTGCCAGCAGCCATCAGGTATTTGGCTACACCTTC
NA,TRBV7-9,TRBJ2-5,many,CASSFRFRHDFQETQYF,TGTGCCAGCAGCTTTCGTTTCCGACACGACTTCCAAGAGACCCAGTACTTC
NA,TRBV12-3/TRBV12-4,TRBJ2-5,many,CASSNPGTEDQETQYF,TGTGCCAGCTCGAACCCCGGGACGGAGGACCAAGAGACCCAGTACTTC
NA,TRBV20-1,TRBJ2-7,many,CSAKPSKDLSYEQYF,TGCAGTGCTAAGCCTAGCAAAGACCTCTCCTACGAGCAGTACTTC
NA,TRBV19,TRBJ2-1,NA,CASRTAHVGVRNEQFF,TGTGCCAGTAGAACCGCCCACGTGGGGGTGCGCAATGAGCAGTTCTTC
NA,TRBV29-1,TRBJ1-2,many,CSVATGTLYGYTF,TGCAGCGTTGCAACAGGGACATTGTATGGCTACACCTTC
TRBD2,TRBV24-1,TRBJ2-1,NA,CATSDFIGLAGCNEQFF,TGTGCCACCAGTGATTTCATTGGACTAGCGGGGTGCAACGAGCAGTTCTTC
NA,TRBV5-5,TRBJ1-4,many,CASRRQANEKLFF,TGTGCCAGCCGGCGGCAGGCTAATGAAAAACTGTTTTTT
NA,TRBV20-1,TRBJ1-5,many,CSARDSRAGQPQHF,TGCAGTGCTAGAGATTCCCGCGCCGGCCAGCCCCAGCATTTT
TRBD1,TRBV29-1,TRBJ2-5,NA,CSVRQGGEKTQYF,TGCAGCGTCCGACAGGGGGGTGAAAAGACCCAGTACTTC
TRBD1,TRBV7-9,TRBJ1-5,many,CASGTGGARQPQHF,TGTGCCAGCGGAACAGGGGGGGCGCGTCAGCCCCAGCATTTT
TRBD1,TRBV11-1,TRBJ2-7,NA,CASSSGQGVNEQYF,TGTGCCAGCAGCTCCGGACAGGGCGTCAACGAGCAGTACTTC
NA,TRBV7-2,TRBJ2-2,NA,CASNRANTGELFF,TGTGCCAGCAACAGGGCGAACACTGGGGAGCTGTTTTTT